Listed below are T cell receptor beta chains from one sample, sequenced in a study of T cell responses to AZD1222 COVID-19 vaccine. Some clones are missing from TCRdb's copy, which holds only in-frame ones; the method was immunoSEQ multiplex PCR. The sample shows tens of thousands of clones, about 88% of them seen only once. This material consisted of peripheral blood, taken on day 0 of AZD1222 vaccination. These receptors were obtained from an adult in good health. Each CDR3 is given with its conserved first and last residue. The order of the fields is J gene, D gene, clone size, V gene, CDR3 protein, CDR3 DNA. D genes are given only for firm matches. Part of the rows lack a size; the others show once, few, many or a class for expanded clones.

TRBJ2-7 TRBD2 NA TRBV13 CASSSSQRGDSYEQYF TGTGCCAGCAGCTCTTCCCAGCGGGGGGATTCCTACGAGCAGTACTTC
TRBJ1-4 TRBD1 few TRBV2 CASSGGTGNEKLFF TGTGCCAGCTCGGGCGGGACAGGGAATGAAAAACTGTTTTTT
TRBJ1-1 NA NA TRBV10-3 CASGPDTEAFF TGTGCCTCGGGACCGGACACTGAAGCTTTCTTT
TRBJ2-1 TRBD2 NA TRBV9 CASSVEARGAGDEQFF TGTGCCAGCAGCGTAGAGGCGCGGGGGGCCGGGGATGAGCAGTTCTTC
TRBJ2-1 TRBD1 NA TRBV18 CASSPRQGANNEQFF TGTGCCAGCTCACCCCGCCAGGGGGCTAATAATGAGCAGTTCTTC
TRBJ1-6 NA NA TRBV3-1/TRBV3-2 CASSQADRRNSPLHF TGTGCCAGCAGCCAAGCCGACAGGAGGAATTCACCCCTCCACTTT
TRBJ2-6 NA NA TRBV7-2 CASSPDSGANVLTF TGTGCCAGCAGCCCGGACTCTGGGGCCAACGTCCTGACTTTC
TRBJ2-5 NA NA TRBV21-1 CAILWPGQGVVETQYF TGTGCCATTCTATGGCCGGGACAGGGGGTCGTAGAGACCCAGTACTTC
TRBJ1-6 NA NA TRBV7-2 CASRTPDNSPLHF TGTGCCAGCAGGACACCGGATAATTCACCCCTCCACTTT
TRBJ1-2 NA few TRBV5-5 CASSLSGNRDTRPASYGYTF TGTGCCAGCAGCCTTTCCGGAAACCGGGACACGAGGCCAGCGAGCTATGGCTACACCTTC
TRBJ1-6 NA NA TRBV15 CATSRAHGLENSPLHF TGTGCCACCAGCAGAGCCCACGGGCTTGAGAATTCACCCCTCCACTTT
TRBJ1-5 TRBD1 NA TRBV6-2/TRBV6-3 CASSIRRTGGEPQHF TGTGCCAGCAGTATCAGGCGGACAGGGGGGGAGCCCCAGCATTTT
TRBJ2-2 TRBD1 once TRBV4-2 CASSPRTGGVTGELFF TGTGCCAGCAGCCCCAGGACAGGGGGAGTCACCGGGGAGCTGTTTTTT
TRBJ2-4 TRBD2 NA TRBV9 CASSVAGLARDIQYF TGTGCCAGCAGCGTAGCTGGACTAGCTAGGGACATTCAGTACTTC
TRBJ1-6 NA NA TRBV4-2 CASRKDSNSPLHF TGTGCCAGCAGAAAGGATAGTAATTCACCCCTCCACTTT
TRBJ2-1 TRBD2 NA TRBV7-9 CASSSPMSGGYHNEQFF TGTGCCAGCAGCTCCCCAATGAGCGGGGGGTACCACAATGAGCAGTTCTTC
TRBJ1-1 NA NA TRBV20-1 CSASKNTEAFF TGCAGTGCTAGTAAGAACACTGAAGCTTTCTTT
TRBJ1-5 NA NA TRBV19 CASKEGFGNQPQHF TGTGCCAGTAAAGAGGGATTTGGCAATCAGCCCCAGCATTTT
TRBJ1-3 TRBD1 few TRBV3-1/TRBV3-2 CASSHRQGHSGNTIYF TGTGCCAGCAGCCACAGACAGGGTCACTCTGGAAACACCATATATTTT
TRBJ2-4 NA NA TRBV28 CASTVRGLAKNIQYF TGTGCCAGCACCGTCAGGGGACTAGCCAAAAACATTCAGTACTTC
TRBJ2-7 NA NA TRBV27 CASSFSGPGSEQYF TGTGCCAGCAGTTTTAGCGGACCAGGGAGCGAGCAGTACTTC
TRBJ1-1 NA NA TRBV14 CASSVRRLNTEAFF TGTGCCAGCAGCGTGAGACGTTTGAACACTGAAGCTTTCTTT
TRBJ1-1 NA once TRBV10-3 CAISVDGQNTEAFF TGTGCCATCAGTGTCGACGGACAGAACACTGAAGCTTTCTTT
TRBJ1-1 NA few TRBV7-8 CASSLGLRNTEAFF TGTGCCAGCAGCTTAGGACTACGGAACACTGAAGCTTTCTTT
TRBJ2-2 NA NA TRBV18 CASSLNQVRNTGELFF TGTGCCAGCTCACTAAACCAGGTCCGCAACACCGGGGAGCTGTTTTTT
TRBJ1-4 TRBD1 NA TRBV6-5 CASRAGGLVNEKLFF TGTGCCAGCAGGGCAGGGGGTTTGGTGAATGAAAAACTGTTTTTT
TRBJ2-7 NA NA TRBV11-2 CASSLFWGTSYEQYF TGTGCCAGCAGCTTATTTTGGGGGACCTCCTACGAGCAGTACTTC
TRBJ2-7 TRBD2 NA TRBV15 CATRAGERGTSYEQYF TGTGCCACCAGAGCCGGCGAGCGGGGGACCTCCTACGAGCAGTACTTC
TRBJ2-7 NA NA TRBV28 CASSFFHEQYF TGTGCCAGCAGTTTCTTCCACGAGCAGTACTTC
TRBJ1-3 TRBD1 NA TRBV7-2 CASSLGGGQQAGNTIYF TGTGCCAGCAGCTTAGGGGGGGGACAGCAGGCTGGAAACACCATATATTTT
TRBJ1-2 TRBD1 NA TRBV18 CASSPYSGTGYGYTF TGTGCCAGCTCACCCTACTCCGGGACAGGTTATGGCTACACCTTC
TRBJ2-1 TRBD2 NA TRBV19 CASSIELAGVLNEQFF TGTGCCAGTAGTATAGAACTAGCGGGAGTTCTCAATGAGCAGTTCTTC
TRBJ2-2 NA NA TRBV7-2 CASSPYRNTGELFF TGTGCCAGCAGCCCGTACAGGAACACCGGGGAGCTGTTTTTT
TRBJ2-1 NA once TRBV29-1 CSVEGRGDEQFF TGCAGCGTTGAAGGGCGTGGGGATGAGCAGTTCTTC
TRBJ2-1 NA NA TRBV27 CASSLNNEQFF TGTGCCAGCAGTTTAAACAATGAGCAGTTCTTC
TRBJ1-5 NA NA TRBV19 CASSPGARGNQPQHF TGTGCCAGTAGCCCCGGGGCGCGCGGCAATCAGCCCCAGCATTTT
TRBJ2-1 TRBD2 NA TRBV13 CASRLAGSSYNEQFF TGTGCCAGCAGACTAGCGGGAAGCTCCTACAATGAGCAGTTCTTC
TRBJ1-2 NA NA TRBV7-2 CASSLAGAQYGYTF TGTGCCAGCAGCTTAGCGGGGGCCCAGTATGGCTACACCTTC
TRBJ1-5 NA NA TRBV7-2 CASSRSGVGPQHF TGTGCCAGCAGCCGCTCAGGGGTGGGGCCCCAGCATTTT
TRBJ1-2 NA NA TRBV12-3/TRBV12-4 CASSLVGSYGYTF TGTGCCAGCAGTTTAGTAGGGTCCTATGGCTACACCTTC
TRBJ1-2 NA NA TRBV12-3/TRBV12-4 CASSHDKGLGYTF TGTGCCAGCAGTCACGACAAGGGGCTGGGCTACACCTTC
TRBJ1-1 TRBD1 NA TRBV5-5 CASSSGTGGERAFF TGTGCCAGCAGCTCCGGGACAGGGGGTGAAAGAGCTTTCTTT
TRBJ2-1 TRBD2 NA TRBV27 CASRASGNNEQFF TGTGCCAGCAGGGCTAGCGGCAACAATGAGCAGTTCTTC
TRBJ1-4 NA NA TRBV19 CASSIQTNEKLFF TGTGCCAGTAGTATACAGACTAATGAAAAACTGTTTTTT
TRBJ1-2 TRBD1 NA TRBV9 CASSVGQGLYGYTF TGTGCCAGCAGCGTTGGACAGGGCTTATATGGCTACACCTTC
TRBJ2-1 NA NA TRBV27 CASSFQGGRGRSYNEQFF TGTGCCAGCAGTTTCCAAGGGGGCCGCGGGAGGTCCTACAATGAGCAGTTCTTC
TRBJ2-3 TRBD2 NA TRBV10-3 CAIGEAGQDTQYF TGTGCCATCGGGGAAGCGGGGCAAGATACGCAGTATTTT
TRBJ2-3 NA NA TRBV4-3 CASSHGRGRGRTDTQYF TGCGCCAGCAGCCACGGGCGAGGAAGGGGCCGCACAGATACGCAGTATTTT
TRBJ1-3 NA few TRBV9 CASSVNPRSGNTIYF TGTGCCAGCAGCGTAAATCCCCGCTCTGGAAACACCATATATTTT
TRBJ2-7 TRBD2 NA TRBV11-2 CASSLEVGRTYEQYF TGTGCCAGCAGCTTAGAGGTCGGGAGGACGTACGAGCAGTACTTC
TRBJ1-2 TRBD1 NA TRBV10-2 CASSAHPTGTGGYTF TGCGCCAGCAGCGCACACCCGACAGGGACGGGAGGCTACACCTTC
TRBJ1-4 NA NA TRBV10-2 CASRSQAPEKLFF TGCGCCAGCAGATCCCAGGCTCCAGAAAAACTGTTTTTT
TRBJ2-3 NA NA TRBV4-1 CASSLNPRNTDTQYF TGCGCCAGCAGCCTCAACCCAAGGAACACAGATACGCAGTATTTT
TRBJ1-5 TRBD1 NA TRBV24-1 CATSDGTVNQPQHF TGTGCCACCAGTGATGGGACAGTCAATCAGCCCCAGCATTTT
TRBJ1-5 NA NA TRBV19 CASLDRDSNQPQHF TGTGCCAGTCTTGACCGGGACAGCAATCAGCCCCAGCATTTT